This paragraph reports one TCR beta chain. The source of the sample is a study of blood T cell repertoires in COVID-19. Study at large: Some COVID-19 samples were acute and others convalescent; all came from the United States, Italy and Spain. T cells, B-cell-depleted T cells, or PBMCs provided the cDNA or gDNA that served as material.

In the original processing: Amplified reference gene primers provided the basis for estimating nucleated cell counts. Assay: immunoSEQ multiplex PCR; the TCRdb copy retains only in-frame clones and omits some. The V and J calls and clone size were taken over from that table, and D and trimming were inferred from the DNA. The data contain 200,000 to 250,000 clones, 70% to 90% of them singletons. The V gene's germline CDR1 is SGHAT and CDR2 FQNNGV. CDR3 size: 15 residues. Trimming removed 0 bases at V and 6 bases at J, with 12 bases between. V is TRBV11-2 and J is TRBJ2-1; no clear D gene. The sequence derives from a human donor in a cohort sampled during active COVID-19. The sequencing sample was made of peripheral blood. CDR3 protein: CASSLDPGSPNEQFF. The DNA of the CDR3 is TGTGCCAGCAGCTTAGATCCAGGTTCGCCCAATGAGCAGTTCTTC.